The TCR beta chain under discussion was sequenced for a study of blood T cell repertoires in COVID-19. Looking at the study overall: COVID-19 samples from acute and convalescent phases originated in the United States, Italy and Spain.

Germline values: CDR1 SQVTM, CDR2 ANQGSEA. Trimming pared 4 bases from V and 0 bases from J, leaving 13 bases between. CDR3 length: 15 residues. Authors' data handling: Cell counts per sample came from amplifying reference gene primers. Some clones are missing from TCRdb's copy, which holds only in-frame ones; the method was immunoSEQ multiplex PCR. V, J and clone size were drawn from that table, and D and trimming were deduced from the DNA. This sample carries tens of thousands of clones, about 76% of them seen once, and the ten largest clones take about 47%. The sample comprised peripheral blood. This rearrangement joins TRBV29-1 to TRBJ1-5; possibly TRBD1 for D (5 bases). The source of this sequence is a woman older than 75 with acute or convalescent COVID-19. The CDR3 DNA follows: TGCAGCGTTGCCATCCGGGGGGGTAGCAATCAGCCCCAGCATTTT. This codes for CSVAIRGGSNQPQHF. Drawing the rest from reference TRBV29-1 and TRBJ1-5, the complete variable domain is SAVISQKPSRDICQRGTSLTIQCQVDSQVTMMFWYRQQPGQSLTLIATANQGSEATYESGFVIDKFPISRPNLTFSTLTVSNMSPEDSSIYLCSVAIRGGSNQPQHFGDGTRLSIL.